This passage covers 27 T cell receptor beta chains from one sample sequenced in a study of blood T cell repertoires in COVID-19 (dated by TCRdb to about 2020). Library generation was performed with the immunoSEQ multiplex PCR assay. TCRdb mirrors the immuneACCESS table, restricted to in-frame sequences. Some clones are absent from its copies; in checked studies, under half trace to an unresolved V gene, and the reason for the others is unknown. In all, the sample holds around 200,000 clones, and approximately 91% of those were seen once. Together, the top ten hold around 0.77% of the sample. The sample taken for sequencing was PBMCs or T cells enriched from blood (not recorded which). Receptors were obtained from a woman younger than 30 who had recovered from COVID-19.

The CDR3 is CASSQDTAGFFGVFDNEQFF. In DNA form, the CDR3 reads TGTGCCAGCAGCCAAGATACGGCGGGGTTTTTTGGGGTCTTCGACAATGAGCAGTTCTTC. This sequence joins TRBV3-1 (or the pseudogene TRBV3-2) and TRBJ2-1, with TRBD2 as a possible D gene (6 bases). This CDR3 is 20 amino acids long. Germline CDR1 and CDR2: LGHDT and YNNKEL (reference sequence). The ends were cut back, 0 bases at V and 5 bases at J, with 26 bases in the middle.

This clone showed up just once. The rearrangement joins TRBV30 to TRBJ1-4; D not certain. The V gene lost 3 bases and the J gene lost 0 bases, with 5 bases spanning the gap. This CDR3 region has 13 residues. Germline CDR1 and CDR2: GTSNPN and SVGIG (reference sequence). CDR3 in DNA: TGTGCCTGGAGCACAACAACTAATGAAAAACTGTTTTTT. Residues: CAWSTTTNEKLFF.

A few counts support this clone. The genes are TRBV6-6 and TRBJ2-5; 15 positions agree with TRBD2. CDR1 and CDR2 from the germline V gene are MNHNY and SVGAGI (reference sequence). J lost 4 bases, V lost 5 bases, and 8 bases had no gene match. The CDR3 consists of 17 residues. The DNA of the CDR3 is TGTGCCAGCAGTCGAAGGACTAGCGGGAGGGCCGCAGAGACCCAGTACTTC. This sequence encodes CASSRRTSGRAAETQYF.

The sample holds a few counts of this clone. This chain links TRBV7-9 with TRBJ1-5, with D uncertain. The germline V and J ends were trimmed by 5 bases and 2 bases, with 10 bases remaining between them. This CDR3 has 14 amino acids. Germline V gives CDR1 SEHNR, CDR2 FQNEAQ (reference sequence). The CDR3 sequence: CASSPQGGNQPQHF. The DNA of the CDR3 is TGTGCCAGCAGCCCACAAGGAGGCAATCAGCCCCAGCATTTT. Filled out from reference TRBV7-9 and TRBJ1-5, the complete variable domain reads DTGVSQNPRHKITKRGQNVTFRCDPISEHNRLYWYRQTLGQGPEFLTYFQNEAQLEKSRLLSDRFSAERPKGSFSTLEIQRTEQGDSAMYLCASSPQGGNQPQHFGDGTRLSIL.

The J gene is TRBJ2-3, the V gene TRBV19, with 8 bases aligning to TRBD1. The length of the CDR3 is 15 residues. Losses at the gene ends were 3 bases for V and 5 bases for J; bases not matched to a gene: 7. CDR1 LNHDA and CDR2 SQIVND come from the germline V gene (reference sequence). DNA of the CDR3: TGTGCCAGTAGTATCCAGGGGGCTCGGAGAGATACGCAGTATTTT. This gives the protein CASSIQGARRDTQYF.

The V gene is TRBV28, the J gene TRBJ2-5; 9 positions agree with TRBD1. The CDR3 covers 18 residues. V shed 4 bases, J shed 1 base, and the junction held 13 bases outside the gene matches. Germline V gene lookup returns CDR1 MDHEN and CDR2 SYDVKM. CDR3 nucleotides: TGTGCCAGCAGTTCATTCCCGGGACAGGGAATGGGCCAAGAGACCCAGTACTTC. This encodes CASSSFPGQGMGQETQYF.

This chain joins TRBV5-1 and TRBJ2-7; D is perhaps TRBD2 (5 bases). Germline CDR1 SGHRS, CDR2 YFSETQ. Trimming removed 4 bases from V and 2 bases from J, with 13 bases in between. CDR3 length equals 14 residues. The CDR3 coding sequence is TGCGCCAGCAGCCCTAAACTAGATACCTACGAGCAGTACTTC. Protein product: CASSPKLDTYEQYF.

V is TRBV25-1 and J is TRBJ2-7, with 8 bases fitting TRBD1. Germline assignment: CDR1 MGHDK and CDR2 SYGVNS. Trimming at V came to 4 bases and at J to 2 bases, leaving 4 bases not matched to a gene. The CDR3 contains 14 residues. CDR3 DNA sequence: TGTGCCAGCAGTGTGACAGGGGACCCCTACGAGCAGTACTTC. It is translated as CASSVTGDPYEQYF.

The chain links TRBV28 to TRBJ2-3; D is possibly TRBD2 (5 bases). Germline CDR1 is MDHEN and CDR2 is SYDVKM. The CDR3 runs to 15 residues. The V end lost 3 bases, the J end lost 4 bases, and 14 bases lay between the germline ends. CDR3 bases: TGTGCCAGCAGTTTCGGAGGAGATCCAGCAGATACGCAGTATTTT. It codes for CASSFGGDPADTQYF.

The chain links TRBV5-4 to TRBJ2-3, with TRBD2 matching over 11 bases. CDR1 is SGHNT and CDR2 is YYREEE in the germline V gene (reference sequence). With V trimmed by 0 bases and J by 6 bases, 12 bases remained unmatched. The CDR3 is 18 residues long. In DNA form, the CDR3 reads TGTGCCAGCAGCTTGGTGTATGACGCTAGCGGGAGGCGTGATACGCAGTATTTT. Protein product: CASSLVYDASGRRDTQYF.

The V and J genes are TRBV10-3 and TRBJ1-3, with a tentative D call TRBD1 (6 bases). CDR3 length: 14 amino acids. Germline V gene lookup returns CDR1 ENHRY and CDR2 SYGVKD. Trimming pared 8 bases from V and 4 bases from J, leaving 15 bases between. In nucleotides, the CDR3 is TGTGCCATCCGAGAACAGGGACTAGGAAACACCATATATTTT. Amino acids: CAIREQGLGNTIYF.

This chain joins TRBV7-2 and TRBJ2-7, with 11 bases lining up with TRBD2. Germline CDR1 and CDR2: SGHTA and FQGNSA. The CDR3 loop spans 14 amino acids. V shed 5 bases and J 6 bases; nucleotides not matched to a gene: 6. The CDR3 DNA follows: TGTGCCAGCAGCACTGGGACTAGCGGATCCGAGCAGTACTTC. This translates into CASSTGTSGSEQYF. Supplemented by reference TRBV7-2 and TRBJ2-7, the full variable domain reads GAGVSQSPSNKVTEKGKDVELRCDPISGHTALYWYRQSLGQGLEFLIYFQGNSAPDKSGLPSDRFSAERTGGSVSTLTIQRTQQEDSAVYLCASSTGTSGSEQYFGPGTRLTVT.

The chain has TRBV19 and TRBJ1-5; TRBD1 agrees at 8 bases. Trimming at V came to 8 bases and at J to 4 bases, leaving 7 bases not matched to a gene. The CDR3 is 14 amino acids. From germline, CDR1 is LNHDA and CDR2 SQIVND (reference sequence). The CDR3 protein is CASAPGQGNQPQHF. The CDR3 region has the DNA TGTGCCAGTGCCCCAGGACAGGGTAATCAGCCCCAGCATTTT.

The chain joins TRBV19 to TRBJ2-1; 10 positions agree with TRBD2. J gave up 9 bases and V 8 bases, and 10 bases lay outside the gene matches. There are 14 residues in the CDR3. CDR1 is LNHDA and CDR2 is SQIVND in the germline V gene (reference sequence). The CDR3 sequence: CASGGLASLGEQFF. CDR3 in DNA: TGTGCCAGTGGGGGACTAGCGTCGTTGGGTGAGCAGTTCTTC.

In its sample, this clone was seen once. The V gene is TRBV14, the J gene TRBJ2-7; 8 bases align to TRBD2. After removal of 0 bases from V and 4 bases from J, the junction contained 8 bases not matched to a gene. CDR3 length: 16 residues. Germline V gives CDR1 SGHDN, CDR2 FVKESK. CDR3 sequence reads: CASSQDRAGGEYEQYF. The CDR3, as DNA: TGTGCCAGCAGCCAAGACAGGGCGGGAGGTGAATACGAGCAGTACTTC.

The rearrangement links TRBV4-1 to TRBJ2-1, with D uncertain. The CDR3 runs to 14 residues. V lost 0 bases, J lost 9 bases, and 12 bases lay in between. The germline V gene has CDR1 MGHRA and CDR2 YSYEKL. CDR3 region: CASSQERGPGEQFF. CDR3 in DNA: TGCGCCAGCAGCCAAGAACGTGGGCCTGGTGAGCAGTTCTTC.

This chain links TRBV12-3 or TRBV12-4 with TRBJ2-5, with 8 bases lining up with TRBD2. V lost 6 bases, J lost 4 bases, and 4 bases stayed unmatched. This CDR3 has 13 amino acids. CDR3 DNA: TGTGCCAGCAGGGAACTAGCGGCAGAGACCCAGTACTTC. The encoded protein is CASRELAAETQYF.

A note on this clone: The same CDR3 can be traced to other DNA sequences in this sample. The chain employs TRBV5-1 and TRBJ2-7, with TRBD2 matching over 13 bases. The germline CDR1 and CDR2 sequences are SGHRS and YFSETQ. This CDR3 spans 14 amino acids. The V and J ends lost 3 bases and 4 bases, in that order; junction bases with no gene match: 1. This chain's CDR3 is CASSSGLAGYEQYF. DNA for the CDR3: TGCGCCAGCAGCTCGGGACTAGCGGGATACGAGCAGTACTTC.

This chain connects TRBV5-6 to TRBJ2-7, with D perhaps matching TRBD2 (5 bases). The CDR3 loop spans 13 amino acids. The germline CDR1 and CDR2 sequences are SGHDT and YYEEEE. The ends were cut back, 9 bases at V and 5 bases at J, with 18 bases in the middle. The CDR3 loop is CATHGPLGNEQYF. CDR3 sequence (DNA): TGTGCCACCCACGGGCCACTAGGGAACGAGCAGTACTTC.

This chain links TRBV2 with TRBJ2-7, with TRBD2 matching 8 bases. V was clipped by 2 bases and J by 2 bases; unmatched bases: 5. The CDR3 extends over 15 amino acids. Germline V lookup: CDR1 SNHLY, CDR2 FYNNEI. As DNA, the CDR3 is TGTGCCAGCAGTGAATTGCGGGGGGCGGCCTACGAGCAGTACTTC. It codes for CASSELRGAAYEQYF. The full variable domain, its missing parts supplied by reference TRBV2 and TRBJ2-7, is EPEVTQTPSHQVTQMGQEVILRCVPISNHLYFYWYRQILGQKVEFLVSFYNNEISEKSEIFDDQFSVERPDGSNFTLKIRSTKLEDSAMYFCASSELRGAAYEQYFGPGTRLTVT.

The CDR3 nucleotides read TGTGCCAGCAGCTTAGATTATACAGGGGAAGCTTTCTTT. It specifies CASSLDYTGEAFF. The rearrangement links TRBV7-9 to TRBJ1-1; possible D gene TRBD1, 6 bases. CDR1 and CDR2 from the germline V gene are SEHNR and FQNEAQ (reference sequence). The CDR3 extends over 13 amino acids. Trimming shortened V by 1 base and J by 8 bases, and 11 bases separated the two germline ends.

The CDR3 region has the DNA TGCGCCAGCAGTGAGTCTAGGGCAGGGGTTCAGTACTTC. Translation gives CASSESRAGVQYF. V and J are TRBV10-1 and TRBJ2-4; maybe TRBD1 (6 bases). Trimming took 0 bases from V and 11 from J, leaving 11 bases between them. CDR3 length: 13 residues. The germline CDR1 and CDR2 sequences are WNHNN and SYGVQD (reference sequence).

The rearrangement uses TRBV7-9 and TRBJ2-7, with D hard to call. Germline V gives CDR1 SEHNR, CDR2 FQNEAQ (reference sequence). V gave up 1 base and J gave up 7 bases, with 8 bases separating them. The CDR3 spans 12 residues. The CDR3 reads CASSLGRLEQYF. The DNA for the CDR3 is TGTGCCAGCAGCTTAGGTCGTCTGGAGCAGTACTTC.

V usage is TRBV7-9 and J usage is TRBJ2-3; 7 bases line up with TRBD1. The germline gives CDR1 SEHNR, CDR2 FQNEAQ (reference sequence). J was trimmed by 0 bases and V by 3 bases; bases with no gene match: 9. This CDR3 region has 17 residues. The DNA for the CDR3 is TGTGCCAGCAGCTTCACCCCTGACAGGGCGAGCACAGATACGCAGTATTTT. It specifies CASSFTPDRASTDTQYF.

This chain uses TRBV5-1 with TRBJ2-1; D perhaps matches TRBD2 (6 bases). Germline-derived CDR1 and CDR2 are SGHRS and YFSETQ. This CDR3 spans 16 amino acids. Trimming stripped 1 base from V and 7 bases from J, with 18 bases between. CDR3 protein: CASSLRFGGEVNEQFF. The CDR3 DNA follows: TGCGCCAGCAGCTTGCGGTTCGGGGGAGAGGTTAATGAGCAGTTCTTC.

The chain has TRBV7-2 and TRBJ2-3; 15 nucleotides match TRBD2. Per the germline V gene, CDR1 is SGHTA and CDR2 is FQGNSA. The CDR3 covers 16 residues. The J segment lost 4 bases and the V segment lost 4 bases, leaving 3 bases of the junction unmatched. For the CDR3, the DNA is TGTGCCAGCAGCTCCTGGACTAGCGGGAGGGCAGATACGCAGTATTTT. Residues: CASSSWTSGRADTQYF. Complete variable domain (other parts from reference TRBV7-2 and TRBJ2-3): GAGVSQSPSNKVTEKGKDVELRCDPISGHTALYWYRQSLGQGLEFLIYFQGNSAPDKSGLPSDRFSAERTGGSVSTLTIQRTQQEDSAVYLCASSSWTSGRADTQYFGPGTRLTVL.

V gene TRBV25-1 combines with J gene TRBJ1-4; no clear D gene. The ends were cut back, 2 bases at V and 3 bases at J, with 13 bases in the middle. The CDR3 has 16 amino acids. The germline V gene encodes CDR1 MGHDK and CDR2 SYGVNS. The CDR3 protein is CASSELRSFPNEKLFF. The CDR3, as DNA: TGTGCCAGCAGTGAACTTCGGAGTTTTCCTAATGAAAAACTGTTTTTT. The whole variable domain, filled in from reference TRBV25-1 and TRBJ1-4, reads EADIYQTPRYLVIGTGKKITLECSQTMGHDKMYWYQQDPGMELHLIHYSYGVNSTEKGDLSSESTVSRIRTEHFPLTLESARPSHTSQYLCASSELRSFPNEKLFFGSGTQLSVL.